The clone carrying this T cell receptor (beta chain) was seen only a few times. Its antigen is unknown. This specimen belongs to a study of early T cells in non-severe SARS-CoV-2 infection. For the study at large: From unsorted whole blood, bulk RNA was sequenced, and the chains remained unpaired.

Unique molecular identifiers were affixed to single, distinct cDNA molecules. TCRdb used MiXCR to reprocess the 5' RACE reads, holding one entry per CDR3 protein. The sample has about 54,000 distinct CDR3 sequences, roughly 8% seen once. Trimming took 5 bases from V and 6 from J, leaving 16 bases between them. CDR3 length: 15 amino acids. Germline loops: CDR1 SGHTA, CDR2 FQGTGA. Regarding the study as a whole: Using VDJdb, the matching emphasized anti-spike CD8 responses while missing private and CD4 specificities.

The gene calls are TRBV7-3 and TRBJ2-2; TRBD1 is a possible D gene (6 bases). Sequences were derived from whole blood, sampled at baseline. This clonotype was obtained from an adult who was a healthcare worker with PCR-confirmed SARS-CoV-2 infection or an uninfected control (not recorded which). The CDR3 reads CASSTELKGAGELFF. In DNA form, the CDR3 reads TGTGCCAGCAGCACCGAATTGAAGGGGGCCGGGGAGCTGTTTTTT.